This T cell receptor beta chain was recorded in a study of shared clonotypes between healthy human individuals. Regarding this clone: Its antigen is not known.

Study-wide findings and caveats: The naive CD4 repertoires of four donors were compared, and approximately 5% of clonotypes were shared. Clonotypes shared by all four sorted-subset donors had higher generation probabilities than non-shared clonotypes. Among donors, sharing of clonotypes was expected to be affected by sequencing depth.

Cells designated naive CD8 were CD45RO-negative and were positively selected for CCR7, with terminally differentiated effector memory CD45RA+ cells excluded. The CDR3 contains 14 residues. The germline CDR1 and CDR2 sequences are MNHNS and SASEGT. With V trimmed by 6 bases and J by 3 bases, 5 bases remained unmatched. When replicate PCRs were run on sorted subsets, they used about 220 ng DNA, some 33,000 T cell genomes. Profiling relied on immunoSEQ multiplex PCR, and the TCRdb table lists in-frame clones only, not all of them. In the table there are about 1,900,000 clones, around 96% of which are singletons.

This TCR was recovered from a man in his late teens or twenties in good health. Sample: naive CD8+ T cells sorted from blood. The J gene is TRBJ2-7, the V gene TRBV6-1, with 10 bases matching TRBD1. The CDR3 DNA reads as TGTGCCAGCAGACCGGGACAGGGGCTCTACGAGCAGTACTTC. Amino acid sequence: CASRPGQGLYEQYF.